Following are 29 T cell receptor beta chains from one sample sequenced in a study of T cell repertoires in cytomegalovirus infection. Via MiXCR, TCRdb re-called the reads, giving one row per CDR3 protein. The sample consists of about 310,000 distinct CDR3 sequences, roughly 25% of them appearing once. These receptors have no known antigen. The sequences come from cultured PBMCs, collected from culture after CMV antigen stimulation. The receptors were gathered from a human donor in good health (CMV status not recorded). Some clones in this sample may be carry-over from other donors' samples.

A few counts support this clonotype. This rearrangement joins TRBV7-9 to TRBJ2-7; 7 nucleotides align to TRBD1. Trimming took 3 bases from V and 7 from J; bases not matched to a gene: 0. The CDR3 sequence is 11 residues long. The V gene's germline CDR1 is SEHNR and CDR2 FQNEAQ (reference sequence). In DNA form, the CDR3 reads TGTGCCAGCAGCTTGACAGGGGAGCAGTACGTC. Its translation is CASSLTGEQYV.

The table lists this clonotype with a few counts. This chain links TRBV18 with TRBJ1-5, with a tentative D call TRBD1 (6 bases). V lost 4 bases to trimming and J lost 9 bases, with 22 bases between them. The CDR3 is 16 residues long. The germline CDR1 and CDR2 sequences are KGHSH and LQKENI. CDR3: CASSLPGGTDSRPQHF. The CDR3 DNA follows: TGTGCCAGCTCACTACCGGGGGGCACTGACTCACGGCCCCAGCATTTT. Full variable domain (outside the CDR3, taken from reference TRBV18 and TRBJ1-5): NAGVMQNPRHLVRRRGQEARLRCSPMKGHSHVYWYRQLPEEGLKFMVYLQKENIIDESGMPKERFSAEFPKEGPSILRIQQVVRGDSAAYFCASSLPGGTDSRPQHFGDGTRLSIL.

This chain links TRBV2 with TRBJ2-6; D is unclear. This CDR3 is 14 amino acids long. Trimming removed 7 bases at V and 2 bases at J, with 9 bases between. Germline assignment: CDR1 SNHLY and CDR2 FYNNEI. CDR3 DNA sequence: TGTGCCAGCACTCCTATTACTGGGGCCAACGTCCTGACTTTC. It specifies CASTPITGANVLTF.

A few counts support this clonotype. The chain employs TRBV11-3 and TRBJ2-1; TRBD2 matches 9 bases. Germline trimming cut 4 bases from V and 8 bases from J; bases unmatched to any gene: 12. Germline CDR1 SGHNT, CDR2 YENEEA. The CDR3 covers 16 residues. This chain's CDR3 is CASSSLSGRTLHEQFF. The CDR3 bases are TGTGCCAGCAGCTCCCTCAGCGGGAGGACTCTCCATGAGCAGTTCTTC.

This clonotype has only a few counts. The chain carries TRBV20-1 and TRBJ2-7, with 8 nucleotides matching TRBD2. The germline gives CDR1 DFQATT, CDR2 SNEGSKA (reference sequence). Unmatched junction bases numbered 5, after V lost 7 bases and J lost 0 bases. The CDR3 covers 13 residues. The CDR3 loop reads CSVRTSGSYEQYF. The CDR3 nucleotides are TGCAGTGTAAGAACTAGCGGCTCCTACGAGCAGTACTTC.

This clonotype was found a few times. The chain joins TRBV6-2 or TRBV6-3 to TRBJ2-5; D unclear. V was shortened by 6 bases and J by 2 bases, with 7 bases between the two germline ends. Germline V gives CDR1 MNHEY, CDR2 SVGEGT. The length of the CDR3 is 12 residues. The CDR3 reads CASRLSQETQYF. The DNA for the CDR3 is TGTGCCAGCAGACTGTCTCAAGAGACCCAGTACTTC.

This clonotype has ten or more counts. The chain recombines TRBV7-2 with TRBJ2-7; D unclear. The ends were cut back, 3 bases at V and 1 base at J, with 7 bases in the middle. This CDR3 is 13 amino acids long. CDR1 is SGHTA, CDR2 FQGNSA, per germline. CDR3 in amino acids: CASSFGPSYEQYF. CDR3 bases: TGTGCCAGCAGCTTCGGCCCGTCCTACGAGCAGTACTTC.

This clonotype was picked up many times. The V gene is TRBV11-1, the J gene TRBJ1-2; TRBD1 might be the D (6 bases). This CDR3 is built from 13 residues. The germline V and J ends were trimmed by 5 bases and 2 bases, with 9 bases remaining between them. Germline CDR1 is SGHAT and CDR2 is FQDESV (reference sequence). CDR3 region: CASSHRDNYGYTF. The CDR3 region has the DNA TGTGCCAGCAGCCACAGGGACAACTATGGCTACACCTTC.

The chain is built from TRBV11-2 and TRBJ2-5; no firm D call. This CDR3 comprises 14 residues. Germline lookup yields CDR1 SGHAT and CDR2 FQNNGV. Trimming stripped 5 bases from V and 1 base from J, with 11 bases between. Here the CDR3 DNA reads TGTGCCAGCAGCGTTCGGCCTGTCCAAGAGACCCAGTACTTC. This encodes CASSVRPVQETQYF.

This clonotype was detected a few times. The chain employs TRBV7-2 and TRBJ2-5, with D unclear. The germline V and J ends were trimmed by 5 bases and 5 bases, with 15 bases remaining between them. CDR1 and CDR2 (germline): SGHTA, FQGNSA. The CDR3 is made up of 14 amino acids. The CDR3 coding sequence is TGTGCCAGCAGCCGAACAGACCTCGGGGAGACCCAGTACTTC. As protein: CASSRTDLGETQYF.

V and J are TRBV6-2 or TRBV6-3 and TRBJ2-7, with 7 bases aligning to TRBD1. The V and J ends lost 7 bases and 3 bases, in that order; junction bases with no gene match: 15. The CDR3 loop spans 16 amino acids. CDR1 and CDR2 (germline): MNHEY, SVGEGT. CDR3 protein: CASNLAPGQPYYEQYF. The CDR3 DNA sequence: TGTGCCAGCAATCTTGCCCCGGGACAGCCCTACTACGAGCAGTACTTC.

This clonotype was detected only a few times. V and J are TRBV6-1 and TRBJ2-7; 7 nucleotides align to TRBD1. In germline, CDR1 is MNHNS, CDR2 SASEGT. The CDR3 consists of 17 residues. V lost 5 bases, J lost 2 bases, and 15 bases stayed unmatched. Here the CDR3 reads CASSWGPMGQRPYEQYV. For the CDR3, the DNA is TGTGCCAGCAGTTGGGGCCCCATGGGACAGCGACCCTACGAGCAGTACGTC.

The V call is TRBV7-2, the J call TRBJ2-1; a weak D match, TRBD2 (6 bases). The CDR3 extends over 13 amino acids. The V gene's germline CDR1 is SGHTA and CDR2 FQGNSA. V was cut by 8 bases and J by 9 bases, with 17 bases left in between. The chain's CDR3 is CASGWGESIEQFF. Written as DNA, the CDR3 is TGTGCCAGCGGGTGGGGGGAATCAATTGAGCAGTTCTTC.

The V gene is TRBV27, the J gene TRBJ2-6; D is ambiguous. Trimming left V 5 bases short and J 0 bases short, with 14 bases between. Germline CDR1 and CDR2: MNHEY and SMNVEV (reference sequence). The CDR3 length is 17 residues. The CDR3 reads CASSPASSASGANVLTF. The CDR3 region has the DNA TGTGCCAGCAGTCCCGCCAGCTCGGCCTCTGGGGCCAACGTCCTGACTTTC.

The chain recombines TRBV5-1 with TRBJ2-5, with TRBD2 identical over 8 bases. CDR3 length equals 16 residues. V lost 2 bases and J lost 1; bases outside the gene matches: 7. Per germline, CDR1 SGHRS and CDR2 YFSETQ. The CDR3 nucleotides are TGCGCCAGCAGCTTCACCCCAGCGGGGGCCCAAGAGACCCAGTACTTC. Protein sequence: CASSFTPAGAQETQYF.

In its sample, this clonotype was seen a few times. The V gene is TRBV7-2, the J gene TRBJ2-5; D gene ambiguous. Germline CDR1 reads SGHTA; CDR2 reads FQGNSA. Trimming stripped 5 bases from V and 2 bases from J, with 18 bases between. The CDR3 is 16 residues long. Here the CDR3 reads CASSLRSGIPQETQYF. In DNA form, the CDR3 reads TGTGCCAGCAGCCTTCGATCAGGTATCCCTCAAGAGACCCAGTACTTC.

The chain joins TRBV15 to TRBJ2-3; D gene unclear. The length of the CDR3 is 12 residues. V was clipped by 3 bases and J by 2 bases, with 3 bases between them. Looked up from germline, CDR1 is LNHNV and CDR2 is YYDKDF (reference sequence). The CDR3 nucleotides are TGTGCCACCAGCAGGCACACAGATACGCAGTATTTT. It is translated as CATSRHTDTQYF.

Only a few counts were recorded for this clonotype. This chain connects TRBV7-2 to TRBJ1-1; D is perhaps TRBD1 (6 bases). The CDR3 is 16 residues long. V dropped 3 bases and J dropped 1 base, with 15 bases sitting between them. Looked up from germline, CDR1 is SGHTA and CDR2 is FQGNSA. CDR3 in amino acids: CASSFTVGRGNTEAFF. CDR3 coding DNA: TGTGCCAGCAGCTTTACTGTAGGCAGGGGGAACACTGAAGCTTTCTTT.

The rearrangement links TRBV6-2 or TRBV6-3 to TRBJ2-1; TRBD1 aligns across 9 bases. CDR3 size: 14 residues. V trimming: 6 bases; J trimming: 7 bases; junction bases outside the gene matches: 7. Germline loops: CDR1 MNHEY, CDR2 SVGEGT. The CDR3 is CASRAGTGRNEQFF. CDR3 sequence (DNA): TGTGCCAGCAGAGCCGGGACAGGGAGGAATGAGCAGTTCTTC.

CDR3 protein: CASLLEGGTVGEQYF. CDR3 in DNA: TGTGCCAGCCTGCTAGAAGGCGGGACTGTTGGGGAGCAGTACTTC. The chain joins TRBV7-2 to TRBJ2-7; tentatively, D is TRBD2 (6 bases). The CDR3 has 15 residues. Trimming shortened V by 8 bases and J by 7 bases, and 24 bases separated the two germline ends. CDR1 and CDR2 from the germline V gene are SGHTA and FQGNSA.

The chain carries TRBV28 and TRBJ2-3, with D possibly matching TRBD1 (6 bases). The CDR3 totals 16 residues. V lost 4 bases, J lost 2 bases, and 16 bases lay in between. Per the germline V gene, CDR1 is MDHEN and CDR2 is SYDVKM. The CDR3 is CASSSSGQLDTDTQYF. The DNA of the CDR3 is TGTGCCAGCAGTTCCTCGGGACAACTAGACACAGATACGCAGTATTTT.

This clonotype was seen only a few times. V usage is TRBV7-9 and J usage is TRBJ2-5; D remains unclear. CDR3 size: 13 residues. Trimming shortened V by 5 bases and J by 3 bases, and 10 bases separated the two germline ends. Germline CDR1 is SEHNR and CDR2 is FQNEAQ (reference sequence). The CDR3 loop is CASSRGEEETQYF. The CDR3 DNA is TGTGCCAGCAGCCGCGGAGAAGAAGAGACCCAGTACTTC. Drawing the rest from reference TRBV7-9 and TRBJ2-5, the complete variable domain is DTGVSQNPRHKITKRGQNVTFRCDPISEHNRLYWYRQTLGQGPEFLTYFQNEAQLEKSRLLSDRFSAERPKGSFSTLEIQRTEQGDSAMYLCASSRGEEETQYFGPGTRLLVL.

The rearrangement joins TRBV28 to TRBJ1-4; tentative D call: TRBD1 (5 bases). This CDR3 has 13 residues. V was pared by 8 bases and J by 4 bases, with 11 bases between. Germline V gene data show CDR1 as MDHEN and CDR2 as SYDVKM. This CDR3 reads CASSGRGNEKLFF. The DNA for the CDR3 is TGTGCCAGCTCGGGACGGGGTAATGAAAAACTGTTTTTT.

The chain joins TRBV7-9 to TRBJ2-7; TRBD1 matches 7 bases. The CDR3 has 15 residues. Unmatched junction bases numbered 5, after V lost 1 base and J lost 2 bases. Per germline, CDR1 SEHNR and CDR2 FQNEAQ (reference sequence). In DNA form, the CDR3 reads TGTGCCAGCAGCTTAGACGGACAGGCCACCTACGAGCAGTACTTC. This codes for CASSLDGQATYEQYF.

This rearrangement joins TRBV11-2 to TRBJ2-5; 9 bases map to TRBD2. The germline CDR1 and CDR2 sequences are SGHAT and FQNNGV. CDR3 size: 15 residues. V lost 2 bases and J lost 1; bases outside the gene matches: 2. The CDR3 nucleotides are TGTGCCAGCAGCTTATCTAGCGGGATCCAAGAGACCCAGTACTTC. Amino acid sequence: CASSLSSGIQETQYF.

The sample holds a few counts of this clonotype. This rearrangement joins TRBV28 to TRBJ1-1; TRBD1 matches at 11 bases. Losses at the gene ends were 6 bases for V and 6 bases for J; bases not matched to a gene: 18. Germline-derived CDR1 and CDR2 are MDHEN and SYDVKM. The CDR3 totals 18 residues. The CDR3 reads CASSLYPGQGVRRPEAFF. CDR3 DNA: TGTGCCAGCAGCCTTTACCCGGGACAGGGGGTTAGACGGCCTGAAGCTTTCTTT.

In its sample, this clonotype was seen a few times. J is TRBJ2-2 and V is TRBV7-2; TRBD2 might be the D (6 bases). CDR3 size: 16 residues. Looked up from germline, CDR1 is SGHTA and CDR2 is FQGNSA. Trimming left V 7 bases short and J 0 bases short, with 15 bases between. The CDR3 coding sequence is TGTGCCAGCATCCCCCCGGGACTCCCGAACACCGGGGAGCTGTTTTTT. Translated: CASIPPGLPNTGELFF.

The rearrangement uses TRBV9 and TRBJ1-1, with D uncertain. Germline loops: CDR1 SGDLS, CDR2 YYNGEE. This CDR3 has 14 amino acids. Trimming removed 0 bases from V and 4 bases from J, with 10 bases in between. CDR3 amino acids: CASSVGTVGTEAFF. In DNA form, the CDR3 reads TGTGCCAGCAGCGTAGGGACGGTCGGCACTGAAGCTTTCTTT.

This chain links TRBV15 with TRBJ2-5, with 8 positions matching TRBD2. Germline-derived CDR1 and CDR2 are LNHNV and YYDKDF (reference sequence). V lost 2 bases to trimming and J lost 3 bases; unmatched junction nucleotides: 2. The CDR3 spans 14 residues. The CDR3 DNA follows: TGTGCCACCAGCAGAACTAGCGGAGAAGAGACCCAGTACTTC. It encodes CATSRTSGEETQYF. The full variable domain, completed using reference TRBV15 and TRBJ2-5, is DAMVIQNPRYQVTQFGKPVTLSCSQTLNHNVMYWYQQKSSQAPKLLFHYYDKDFNNEADTPDNFQSRRPNTSFCFLDIRSPGLGDTAMYLCATSRTSGEETQYFGPGTRLLVL.